A selection of T cell receptor beta chains follows, all from one sample in a study of blood T cell repertoires in COVID-19. Measured with immunoSEQ multiplex PCR; TCRdb has only the in-frame clones, and not every one. Here the sample spans roughly 11,000 clones, approximately 86% being singletons. The source material was peripheral blood. The source of these receptors is a human donor in a cohort sampled during active COVID-19. The CDR3 runs from the conserved cysteine through the conserved F or W. The order of the fields is CDR3 DNA, CDR3 protein, D gene, J gene, clone size, V gene. The D gene is left open where the match is weak. The size entry is marked missing in some rows and otherwise reads once, few, many or a size class.

CDR3nt: TGTGCCAGCAGCCAAGGGCGGGGGGGCCGACAGACCCAGTACTTC; CDR3aa: CASSQGRGGRQTQYF; d_gene: TRBD2; j_gene: TRBJ2-5; abundance: NA; v_gene: TRBV3-1/TRBV3-2
CDR3nt: TGTGCCAGCAGACCGGGACAGGGTTGGACTGAAGCTTTCTTT; CDR3aa: CASRPGQGWTEAFF; d_gene: TRBD1; j_gene: TRBJ1-1; abundance: once; v_gene: TRBV6-5
CDR3nt: TGTGCCAGCAGCTTACGAATTCCCATTTCATACATCTATTCACCCCTCCACTTT; CDR3aa: CASSLRIPISYIYSPLHF; d_gene: NA; j_gene: TRBJ1-6; abundance: NA; v_gene: TRBV3-1/TRBV3-2
CDR3nt: TGTGCCAGCATCCAGTCGGACAGGCGTCGCGGGGAGCAGTTCTTC; CDR3aa: CASIQSDRRRGEQFF; d_gene: TRBD1; j_gene: TRBJ2-1; abundance: NA; v_gene: TRBV7-8
CDR3nt: TGCGCCAGCAGCTTACAGACAGGGGGCGGCACAGATACGCAGTATTTT; CDR3aa: CASSLQTGGGTDTQYF; d_gene: TRBD1; j_gene: TRBJ2-3; abundance: NA; v_gene: TRBV5-1
CDR3nt: TGTGCCAGCAGCTTCCCAATCGGCGCTACGGGGGGGGAGCTGTTTTTT; CDR3aa: CASSFPIGATGGELFF; d_gene: NA; j_gene: TRBJ2-2; abundance: once; v_gene: TRBV5-4
CDR3nt: TGTGCCACCAGCAGAGGTGGGACAGGAGATGAAAAACTGTTTTTT; CDR3aa: CATSRGGTGDEKLFF; d_gene: TRBD1; j_gene: TRBJ1-4; abundance: NA; v_gene: TRBV15
CDR3nt: TGTGCCAGCAGCTTGGGACTATTCCAAGAGACCCAGTACTTC; CDR3aa: CASSLGLFQETQYF; d_gene: TRBD2; j_gene: TRBJ2-5; abundance: NA; v_gene: TRBV11-2
CDR3nt: TGTGCCAGCAGCTTAGCGGGGACTGAGGATACGCAGTATTTT; CDR3aa: CASSLAGTEDTQYF; d_gene: NA; j_gene: TRBJ2-3; abundance: once; v_gene: TRBV7-3
CDR3nt: TGCGCCAGTAAGCCCGGCCTCGGGGTTACCTATGGCTACACCTTC; CDR3aa: CASKPGLGVTYGYTF; d_gene: NA; j_gene: TRBJ1-2; abundance: NA; v_gene: TRBV5-1
CDR3nt: TGTGCCAGCAGCTCGTTTTGGCGCGGGGCAACTGAAGCTTTCTTT; CDR3aa: CASSSFWRGATEAFF; d_gene: NA; j_gene: TRBJ1-1; abundance: NA; v_gene: TRBV5-4